A single sample is the source of the 30 T cell receptor beta chains below, sequenced in a study of identical twins. Via MiXCR, TCRdb re-called the 5' RACE reads, giving one row per CDR3 protein. The table shows about 100,000 distinct CDR3 sequences, with about 6.1% occurring only once. Sequenced input: memory T cells sorted from blood. These receptors were taken from a woman aged 50 to 60 in good health.

The gene calls are TRBV6-1 and TRBJ2-7; no firm D call. CDR3 length: 12 residues. Germline-derived CDR1 and CDR2 are MNHNS and SASEGT. Trimming removed 2 bases at V and 2 bases at J, with 4 bases between. The CDR3 DNA follows: TGTGCCAGCAGTGAATATACCTACGAGCAGTACTTC. Amino acid sequence: CASSEYTYEQYF.

Turning to this clonotype: It may be a read error: a sequence one base away is much more abundant. This chain joins TRBV11-2 and TRBJ2-2; D possibly corresponds to TRBD2 (5 bases). The germline gives CDR1 SGHAT, CDR2 FQNNGV. The CDR3 spans 15 residues. This CDR3 is CASSLGLVNTGELSF. CDR3 nucleotides: TGTGCCAGCAGCTTAGGGCTAGTGAACACCGGGGAGCTGTCTTTT.

This clonotype was counted a single time. The genes are TRBV7-9 and TRBJ2-5; no firm D call. CDR3 length equals 11 residues. From germline, CDR1 is SEHNR and CDR2 FQNEAQ (reference sequence). V lost 4 bases and J 2 bases, leaving 2 bases between the germline ends. The CDR3 sequence: CASSWQETQYF. The CDR3 DNA reads TGTGCCAGCAGCTGGCAAGAGACCCAGTACTTC. Variable domain in full (rest from reference TRBV7-9 and TRBJ2-5): DTGVSQNPRHKITKRGQNVTFRCDPISEHNRLYWYRQTLGQGPEFLTYFQNEAQLEKSRLLSDRFSAERPKGSFSTLEIQRTEQGDSAMYLCASSWQETQYFGPGTRLLVL.

This clonotype was detected ten times or more. The gene calls are TRBV4-1 and TRBJ2-5; D is uncertain. The V gene's germline CDR1 is MGHRA and CDR2 YSYEKL. The CDR3 has 12 residues. The ends were cut back, 1 base at V and 13 bases at J, with 13 bases in the middle. The CDR3 DNA sequence: TGCGCCAGCAGCCAAGGCACAAGGGTGCGGTACTTC. Translation gives CASSQGTRVRYF.

V usage is TRBV6-8 and J usage is TRBJ2-1; D tentatively reads TRBD1 or TRBD2 (5 bases each). The CDR3 sequence is 13 residues long. Between the trimmed V and J ends, which lost 7 bases and 8 bases, there was a span of 15 bases. CDR1 is MNHGY, CDR2 SAAAGT, per germline. The CDR3 coding sequence is TGTGCCAGCATAGAGGGGTTGGACGATGAGCAGTTCTTC. Amino acid sequence: CASIEGLDDEQFF.

This clonotype was counted many times. The chain links TRBV6-5 to TRBJ1-1; weak D call: TRBD1 (5 bases). This CDR3 region has 16 residues. Between the trimmed V and J ends, which lost 5 bases and 1 base, there was a span of 17 bases. The germline CDR1 and CDR2 sequences are MNHEY and SVGAGI. The CDR3 DNA reads as TGTGCCAGCAGTCTCCAGGGTCCGACGGGGAACACTGAAGCTTTCTTT. This translates into CASSLQGPTGNTEAFF.

At least ten counts were recorded for this clonotype. The chain combines TRBV11-2 with TRBJ2-3; no clear D. V lost 2 bases to trimming and J lost 3 bases, with 12 bases between them. Germline V gene sequence: CDR1 SGHAT, CDR2 FQNNGV. This CDR3 has 15 amino acids. The CDR3 DNA follows: TGTGCCAGCAGCTTATTCGACCCTTGGACAGATACGCAGTATTTT. Its translation is CASSLFDPWTDTQYF.

The chain links TRBV20-1 to TRBJ2-1, with D perhaps being TRBD1 or TRBD2 (5 bases each). Germline CDR1 reads DFQATT; CDR2 reads SNEGSKA (reference sequence). V lost 5 bases, J lost 4 bases, and 15 bases lay in between. The CDR3 length is 14 residues. The CDR3 DNA follows: TGCAGTGCTGCCTTGTACGGGGCGTACAATGAGCAGTTCTTC. It specifies CSAALYGAYNEQFF.

CDR3 nucleotide sequence: TGCAGCGTTGAGGGATTAGGGGGAAACTTCGGGGAGCTGTTTTTT. Encoded protein: CSVEGLGGNFGELFF. V and J are TRBV29-1 and TRBJ2-2; D is perhaps TRBD1 (6 bases). V was pared by 3 bases and J by 7 bases, with 18 bases between. The germline gives CDR1 SQVTM, CDR2 ANQGSEA. This CDR3 has 15 amino acids.

This clonotype was seen a few times. J is TRBJ2-3 and V is TRBV5-4; TRBD2 aligns across 8 bases. The CDR3 length is 15 residues. Germline CDR1 SGHNT, CDR2 YYREEE (reference sequence). The ends lost 4 bases at V and 3 bases at J; junction bases unmatched: 7. In DNA, the CDR3 is TGTGCCAGCAGCGGCGGGGGGCAGGGAACAGATACGCAGTATTTT. Its protein product is CASSGGGQGTDTQYF.

This clonotype has a count of ten or more. The genes are TRBV12-3 or TRBV12-4 and TRBJ2-1, with 7 bases fitting TRBD2. The CDR3 is 14 residues long. With V trimmed by 7 bases and J by 9 bases, 12 bases remained unmatched. The CDR3 bases are TGTGCCAGCACTTACCCTGGGGGGGGAGGTGAGCAGTTCTTC. Amino acid sequence: CASTYPGGGGEQFF.

This clonotype was seen many times. The chain employs TRBV10-3 and TRBJ2-1; the match to TRBD2 covers 16 bases. V shed 3 bases and J 4 bases; nucleotides not matched to a gene: 6. This CDR3 is built from 18 residues. Germline assignment: CDR1 ENHRY and CDR2 SYGVKD. Written as DNA, the CDR3 is TGTGCCATCAGTGAACCGGGACTAGCGGGAGGGCCTTACAATGAGCAGTTCTTC. As protein: CAISEPGLAGGPYNEQFF.

The V gene is TRBV7-2, the J gene TRBJ2-1; D remains ambiguous. Germline assignment: CDR1 SGHTA and CDR2 FQGNSA. Trimming removed 4 bases at V and 6 bases at J, with 10 bases between. The CDR3 covers 13 residues. CDR3 bases: TGTGCCAGCAGCTCGATGGCACGCAATGAGCAGTTCTTC. The encoded protein is CASSSMARNEQFF.

V gene TRBV2 combines with J gene TRBJ2-5, with D possibly being TRBD2 (5 bases). This CDR3 region has 14 residues. The germline V and J ends were trimmed by 3 bases and 2 bases, with 10 bases remaining between them. Germline loops: CDR1 SNHLY, CDR2 FYNNEI. DNA for the CDR3: TGTGCCAGCAGTGATCTTCCGGGACAAGAGACCCAGTACTTC. Amino acids: CASSDLPGQETQYF.

This clonotype was found a few times. In DNA form, the CDR3 reads TGTGCCAGCAGCTTAGCGGGGAGCGGGAGCTTCCGAGCAGATACGCAGTATTTT. This encodes CASSLAGSGSFRADTQYF. This rearrangement joins TRBV7-6 to TRBJ2-3; TRBD2 matches at 8 bases. Germline-derived CDR1 and CDR2 are SGHVS and FNYEAQ. V dropped 0 bases and J dropped 4; count of bases not matched to a gene: 12. This CDR3 comprises 18 residues.

This clonotype showed up many times. The J gene is TRBJ2-5, the V gene TRBV15; no reliable D call. Per the germline V gene, CDR1 is LNHNV and CDR2 is YYDKDF (reference sequence). Trimming stripped 6 bases from V and 4 bases from J, with 6 bases between. This CDR3 has 11 residues. CDR3 region: CATRDRETQYF. DNA of the CDR3: TGTGCCACCAGAGACCGAGAGACCCAGTACTTC.

This clonotype showed up many times. This rearrangement joins TRBV12-3 or TRBV12-4 to TRBJ1-5, with a possible D match to TRBD1 (6 bases). The CDR3 length is 14 residues. The ends were cut back, 3 bases at V and 5 bases at J, with 11 bases in the middle. The CDR3 sequence is CASSLGGGDQPQHF. The CDR3 DNA follows: TGTGCCAGCAGTTTGGGGGGCGGGGATCAGCCCCAGCATTTT.

In its sample, this clonotype was seen a few times. The chain recombines TRBV19 with TRBJ2-1, with D perhaps given as TRBD1 or TRBD2 (5 bases each). Germline V gene sequence: CDR1 LNHDA, CDR2 SQIVND (reference sequence). Trimming stripped 6 bases from V and 5 bases from J, with 17 bases between. The CDR3 spans 15 residues. DNA for the CDR3: TGTGCCAGTAGCCTAACCGGGACGGGTCACAATGAGCAGTTCTTC. It encodes CASSLTGTGHNEQFF. Full variable domain (remainder filled in from reference TRBV19 and TRBJ2-1): DGGITQSPKYLFRKEGQNVTLSCEQNLNHDAMYWYRQDPGQGLRLIYYSQIVNDFQKGDIAEGYSVSREKKESFPLTVTSAQKNPTAFYLCASSLTGTGHNEQFFGPGTRLTVL.

This clonotype was observed at least ten times. The V call is TRBV4-2, the J call TRBJ2-3; a weak D match, TRBD1 (6 bases). Trimming took off 4 bases at V and 0 bases at J, with 23 bases between the two ends. Germline values: CDR1 LGHNA, CDR2 YNFKEQ. The CDR3 has 19 residues. The CDR3 loop is CASSPMGAGEGFSTDTQYF. The CDR3, as DNA: TGTGCCAGCAGCCCCATGGGGGCGGGTGAGGGATTTAGCACAGATACGCAGTATTTT.

This clonotype was recorded at least ten times. J is TRBJ2-3 and V is TRBV24-1, with 7 bases fitting TRBD2. CDR1 is KGHDR and CDR2 is SFDVKD in the germline V gene. The CDR3 contains 15 residues. Trimming took 7 bases from V and 4 from J; bases not matched to a gene: 10. This CDR3 reads CATRLRDYGADTQYF. CDR3 DNA sequence: TGTGCCACCAGGCTGAGGGACTACGGTGCAGATACGCAGTATTTT.

This clonotype was seen at least ten times. The chain combines TRBV19 with TRBJ1-5; D not resolved. The CDR3 is 15 residues long. Trimming removed 2 bases from V and 0 bases from J, with 8 bases in between. Germline V gene lookup returns CDR1 LNHDA and CDR2 SQIVND (reference sequence). The CDR3: CASSIQFYSNQPQHF. DNA of the CDR3: TGTGCCAGTAGTATACAGTTTTATAGCAATCAGCCCCAGCATTTT.

This clonotype was counted many times. V and J are TRBV24-1 and TRBJ2-3; 10 bases match TRBD1. The CDR3 is 19 residues long. Germline V gene lookup returns CDR1 KGHDR and CDR2 SFDVKD. V dropped 4 bases and J dropped 2; count of bases not matched to a gene: 14. CDR3 residues: CATSDPTPRDRGHTDTQYF. CDR3 in DNA: TGTGCCACCAGTGACCCAACGCCGCGGGACAGGGGCCACACAGATACGCAGTATTTT.

The chain uses TRBV7-8 and TRBJ2-3, with a weak D call TRBD2 (6 bases). V lost 1 base to trimming and J lost 4 bases, with 9 bases between them. CDR1 and CDR2 from the germline V gene are SGHVS and FQNEAQ. The CDR3 extends over 14 amino acids. CDR3 coding DNA: TGTGCCAGCAGCTTAGTTGGGGAGGCAGATACGCAGTATTTT. It is translated as CASSLVGEADTQYF.

With regard to this clonotype: The junction departs from germline at one end; a sequencing error may be responsible. The chain links TRBV20-1 to TRBJ2-3; 8 positions match TRBD2. This CDR3 spans 17 amino acids. Germline CDR1 is DFQATT and CDR2 is SNEGSKA (reference sequence). The CDR3 DNA reads as TGCAGTGCCAGAGCTACGGGAGGGCGGGCGAGCACAGATACGCAGTATTTT. It is translated as CSARATGGRASTDTQYF.

The table lists this clonotype with a few counts. The chain links TRBV10-2 to TRBJ1-6, with D perhaps TRBD1 (6 bases). Germline V gene lookup returns CDR1 WSHSY and CDR2 SAAADI. This CDR3 is 15 amino acids long. The V end lost 3 bases, the J end lost 8 bases, and 14 bases lay between the germline ends. The CDR3 reads CASSDPRRGDSPLHF. The CDR3 nucleotides are TGCGCCAGCAGTGACCCGAGAAGGGGGGATTCACCCCTCCACTTT.

V and J are TRBV3-1 and TRBJ1-3; D gene unclear. The germline gives CDR1 LGHDT, CDR2 YNNKEL (reference sequence). The CDR3 runs 15 residues. V was cut by 1 base and J by 2 bases, with 9 bases left in between. Written as DNA, the CDR3 is TGTGCCAGCAGCCAAGCTGGGAGGGCTGGAAACACCATATATTTT. Translation gives CASSQAGRAGNTIYF.

In its sample, this clonotype was seen many times. The chain links TRBV2 to TRBJ1-2; 8 bases are a match to TRBD1. Germline V lookup: CDR1 SNHLY, CDR2 FYNNEI. V was clipped by 10 bases and J by 5 bases; unmatched bases: 15. CDR3 length: 15 residues. The CDR3: CATASVFRTGYGYTF. As DNA, the CDR3 is TGTGCCACTGCATCCGTTTTTCGGACAGGGTATGGCTACACCTTC. Full variable domain (rest looked up from reference TRBV2 and TRBJ1-2): EPEVTQTPSHQVTQMGQEVILRCVPISNHLYFYWYRQILGQKVEFLVSFYNNEISEKSEIFDDQFSVERPDGSNFTLKIRSTKLEDSAMYFCATASVFRTGYGYTFGSGTRLTVV.

This clonotype has ten or more counts. The chain carries TRBV20-1 and TRBJ2-1, with 8 bases fitting TRBD2. The CDR3 length is 17 residues. V shed 0 bases, J shed 0 bases, and the junction held 7 bases outside the gene matches. Germline CDR1 and CDR2: DFQATT and SNEGSKA (reference sequence). The CDR3 is CSARDRLARSSYNEQFF. CDR3 nucleotide sequence: TGCAGTGCTAGAGATAGACTAGCGAGAAGCTCCTACAATGAGCAGTTCTTC.

The gene calls are TRBV5-1 and TRBJ1-4; possible D gene TRBD1, 5 bases. CDR3 length: 15 residues. Germline V CDR1 and CDR2: SGHRS, YFSETQ. V was cut by 4 bases and J by 4 bases, with 14 bases left in between. This CDR3 reads CASSRDGTDNEKLFF. CDR3 DNA sequence: TGCGCCAGCAGCAGAGATGGGACGGATAATGAAAAACTGTTTTTT. Complete variable domain (other parts from reference TRBV5-1 and TRBJ1-4): KAGVTQTPRYLIKTRGQQVTLSCSPISGHRSVSWYQQTPGQGLQFLFEYFSETQRNKGNFPGRFSGRQFSNSRSEMNVSTLELGDSALYLCASSRDGTDNEKLFFGSGTQLSVL.

This clonotype has ten or more counts. The J gene is TRBJ2-1, the V gene TRBV7-9, with D possibly matching TRBD2 (5 bases). The CDR3 has 14 residues. V lost 5 bases, J lost 8 bases, and 16 bases lay in between. Germline loops: CDR1 SEHNR, CDR2 FQNEAQ (reference sequence). The CDR3 region is CASSVSLSEDEQFF. The CDR3 DNA reads TGTGCCAGCAGCGTATCTTTATCGGAGGATGAGCAGTTCTTC.